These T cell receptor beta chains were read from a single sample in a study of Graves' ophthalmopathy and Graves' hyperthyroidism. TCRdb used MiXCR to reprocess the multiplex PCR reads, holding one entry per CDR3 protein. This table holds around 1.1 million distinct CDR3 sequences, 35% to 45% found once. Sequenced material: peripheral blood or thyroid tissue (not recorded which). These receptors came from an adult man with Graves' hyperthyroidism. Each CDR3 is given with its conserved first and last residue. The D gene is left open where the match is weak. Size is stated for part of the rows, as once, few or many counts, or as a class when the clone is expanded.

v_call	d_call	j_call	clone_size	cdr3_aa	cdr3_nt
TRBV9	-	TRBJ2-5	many	CASSARTVYQETQYF	TGTGCCAGCAGCGCGAGGACAGTATACCAAGAGACCCAGTACTTC
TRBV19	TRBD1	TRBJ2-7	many	CASSVGTGESYEQYF	TGTGCCAGTAGTGTCGGGACAGGGGAATCCTACGAGCAGTACTTC
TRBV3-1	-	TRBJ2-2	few	CASSQDPAANTGELFF	TGTGCCAGCAGCCAAGATCCAGCGGCGAACACCGGGGAGCTGTTTTTT
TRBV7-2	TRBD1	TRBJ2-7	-	CAWETGPYEQYF	TGTGCCTGGGAGACAGGGCCCTACGAGCAGTACTTC
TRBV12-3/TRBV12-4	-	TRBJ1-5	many	CASGQGGKGQPQHF	TGTGCCAGCGGACAAGGGGGAAAAGGGCAGCCCCAGCATTTT
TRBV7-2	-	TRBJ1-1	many	CASSLFGAAFF	TGTGCCAGCAGCTTATTTGGGGCGGCTTTCTTT
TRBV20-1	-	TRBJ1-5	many	CSAHIGGASNQPQHF	TGCAGTGCTCACATTGGGGGGGCCAGCAATCAGCCCCAGCATTTT
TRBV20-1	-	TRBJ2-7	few	CSAKKSGLTLYEQYF	TGCAGTGCTAAAAAAAGCGGTTTGACGTTGTACGAGCAGTACTTC
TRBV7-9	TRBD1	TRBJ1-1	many	CASSPRQGAVTEAFF	TGTGCCAGCAGCCCTCGACAGGGGGCGGTTACTGAAGCTTTCTTT
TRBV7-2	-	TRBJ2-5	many	CASSLTHKPLGMETQYF	TGTGCCAGCAGCTTGACGCACAAACCCCTAGGGATGGAGACCCAGTACTTC
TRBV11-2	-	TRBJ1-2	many	CASRRQVSDGYTF	TGTGCCAGCAGACGACAGGTTAGCGATGGCTACACCTTC
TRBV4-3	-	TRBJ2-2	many	CASSQQENTGELFF	TGCGCCAGCAGCCAACAGGAGAACACCGGGGAGCTGTTTTTT
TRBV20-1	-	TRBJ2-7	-	CSATARSTYEQYF	TGCAGTGCCACTGCACGAAGTACCTACGAGCAGTACTTC
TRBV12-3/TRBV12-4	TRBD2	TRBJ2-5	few	CASSLSGVLAETQYF	TGTGCCAGCAGTTTAAGCGGGGTTTTGGCGGAGACCCAGTACTTC
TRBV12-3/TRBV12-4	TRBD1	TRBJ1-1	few	CASSPGQGQGEAFF	TGTGCCAGCAGCCCGGGACAGGGGCAGGGTGAAGCTTTCTTT
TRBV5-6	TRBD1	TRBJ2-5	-	CASSLEPWTGRETQYF	TGTGCCAGCAGCTTGGAGCCCTGGACAGGCCGAGAGACCCAGTACTTC
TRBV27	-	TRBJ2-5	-	CASSIFPRERETQYF	TGTGCCAGCAGCATATTCCCCCGGGAGAGGGAGACCCAGTACTTC
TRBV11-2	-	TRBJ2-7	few	CASSSLGVLSF	TGTGCCAGCAGCTCACTAGGCGTCCTTAGCTTC
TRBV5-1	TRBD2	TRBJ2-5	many	CASGSVVAGAAQYF	TGCGCCAGCGGCTCAGTGGTAGCGGGGGCGGCCCAGTACTTC
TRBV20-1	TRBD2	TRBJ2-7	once	CSARDPTRGSYEQYF	TGCAGTGCTAGAGATCCCACGCGGGGGTCCTACGAGCAGTACTTC
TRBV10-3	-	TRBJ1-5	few	CAISDSRGTDQPQHF	TGTGCCATCAGTGACTCTCGGGGGACCGATCAGCCCCAGCATTTT
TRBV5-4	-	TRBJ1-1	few	CASSLDWVSEAFF	TGTGCCAGCAGCTTGGATTGGGTGTCTGAAGCTTTCTTT
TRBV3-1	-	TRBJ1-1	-	CASSPRGWRGLEDFF	TGTGCCAGCAGCCCCCGGGGCTGGCGAGGCCTGGAAGATTTCTTT
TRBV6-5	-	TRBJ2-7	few	CASSKGLDEQYF	TGTGCCAGCAGCAAGGGCCTGGACGAGCAGTACTTC
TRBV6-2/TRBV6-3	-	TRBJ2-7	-	CASRIQGGGEQYF	TGTGCCAGCAGAATCCAGGGGGGAGGCGAGCAGTACTTC
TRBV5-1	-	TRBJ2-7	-	CASSARQSGEGYEQYF	TGCGCCAGCAGCGCCAGGCAATCAGGGGAGGGATACGAGCAGTACTTC
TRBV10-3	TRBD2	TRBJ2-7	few	CATTVGGGSYEQYF	TGTGCCACGACGGTCGGCGGGGGATCCTACGAGCAGTACTTC
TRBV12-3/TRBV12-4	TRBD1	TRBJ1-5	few	CASNPTGTGNQPQHF	TGTGCCAGCAACCCGACAGGGACTGGCAATCAGCCCCAGCATTTT
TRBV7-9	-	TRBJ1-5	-	CASSFVAGGTNKPQHF	TGTGCCAGCAGCTTTGTAGCGGGGGGCACCAATAAGCCCCAGCATTTT
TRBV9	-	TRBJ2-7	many	CASSVGTTTYEQYF	TGTGCCAGCAGCGTAGGGACAACGACCTACGAGCAGTACTTC
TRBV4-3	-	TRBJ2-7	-	CASSRMTGSYEQYF	TGCGCCAGCAGCCGGATGACAGGCTCCTACGAGCAGTACTTC
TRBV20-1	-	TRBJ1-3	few	CSARPLGQRSSGNTIYF	TGCAGTGCTAGACCCCTGGGGCAACGGAGCTCTGGAAACACCATATATTTT
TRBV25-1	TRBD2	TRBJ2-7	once	CAKLAGVGEQYF	TGTGCTAAACTAGCGGGAGTAGGGGAGCAGTACTTC
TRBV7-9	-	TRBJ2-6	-	CASESLTF	TGTGCCAGCGAATCCTTGACTTTC
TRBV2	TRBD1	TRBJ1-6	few	CASVGTGNSPLHF	TGTGCCAGCGTCGGGACAGGCAATTCACCCCTCCACTTT
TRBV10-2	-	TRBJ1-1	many	CASSEHDVVLAEAFF	TGCGCCAGCAGTGAGCACGACGTTGTTTTGGCTGAAGCTTTCTTT
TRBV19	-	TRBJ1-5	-	CASSISGQETQHF	TGTGCCAGTAGTATTAGCGGCCAAGAGACCCAGCATTTT
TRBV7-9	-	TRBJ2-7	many	CASSNRVYEQYF	TGTGCCAGCAGCAACAGGGTCTACGAGCAGTACTTC
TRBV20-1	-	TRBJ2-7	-	CSARDLEGGQVSYEQYF	TGCAGTGCTAGAGATCTGGAGGGTGGACAAGTCTCCTACGAGCAGTACTTC
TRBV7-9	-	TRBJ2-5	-	CASSSHAPAGQETQYF	TGTGCCAGCAGCTCCCATGCGCCGGCGGGCCAAGAGACCCAGTACTTC
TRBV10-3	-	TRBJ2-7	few	CAISEPVLYEQYF	TGTGCCATCAGTGAGCCCGTACTCTACGAGCAGTACTTC
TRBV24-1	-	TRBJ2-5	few	CATSDLSGFQETQYF	TGTGCCACCAGTGATTTATCGGGATTCCAAGAGACCCAGTACTTC
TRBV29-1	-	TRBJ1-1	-	CSVDLLQDLRTEAFF	TGCAGCGTGGATCTATTACAGGACCTTAGGACTGAAGCTTTCTTT
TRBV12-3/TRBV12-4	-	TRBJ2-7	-	CASSLGAIDRSSYEQYF	TGTGCCAGCAGTTTAGGAGCCATTGACAGGAGCTCCTACGAGCAGTACTTC
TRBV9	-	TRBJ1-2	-	CASSPFLTGTYGYTF	TGTGCCAGCAGCCCCTTTCTCACAGGGACCTATGGCTACACCTTC